Following are 30 T cell receptor beta chains from one sample sequenced in a study of identical twins. TCRdb reprocessed the 5' RACE reads with MiXCR, giving one entry per CDR3 protein. The top ten clones hold around 1.5% of a sample with under 900,000 distinct CDR3 sequences, around an eighth of them seen once. Separately, the same data were catalogued under a study of yellow fever vaccine responses in identical twins.

The source material was PBMCs. These receptors were collected from a young woman in good health.

This chain links TRBV3-1 with TRBJ2-1; D perhaps matches TRBD1 (5 bases). The germline V gene has CDR1 LGHDT and CDR2 YNNKEL (reference sequence). The CDR3 has 14 residues. Trimming shortened V by 1 base and J by 6 bases, and 10 bases separated the two germline ends. CDR3 coding DNA: TGTGCCAGCAGCCAAGTGGGGCCGCCCAATGAGCAGTTCTTC. It codes for CASSQVGPPNEQFF.

The CDR3 DNA is TGTGCCAGCAGTTCACCCACAGCGGGGCAAGAGACCCAGTACTTC. It translates to CASSSPTAGQETQYF. The V gene is TRBV28, the J gene TRBJ2-5, with 7 nucleotides matching TRBD2. The CDR3 is made up of 15 amino acids. Trimming cost V 4 bases and J 2 bases; bases outside gene matches: 7. Germline-derived CDR1 and CDR2 are MDHEN and SYDVKM.

This clonotype was recorded a few times. The gene calls are TRBV20-1 and TRBJ1-1; 11 bases are shared with TRBD1. The CDR3 spans 15 residues. Germline V gives CDR1 DFQATT, CDR2 SNEGSKA (reference sequence). V dropped 6 bases and J dropped 1; count of bases not matched to a gene: 7. The CDR3 spells CSAWTGGAGNTEAFF. The CDR3 DNA follows: TGCAGTGCGTGGACAGGGGGCGCCGGGAACACTGAAGCTTTCTTT.

In this sample, this clonotype turned up many times. The J gene is TRBJ2-7, the V gene TRBV18; D is ambiguous. This CDR3 has 12 residues. Trimming cost V 8 bases and J 1 base, with 9 bases left between them. From germline, CDR1 is KGHSH and CDR2 LQKENI. CDR3 bases: TGTGCCAGCATGGACGGGTCCTACGAGCAGTACTTC. As protein: CASMDGSYEQYF.

The table lists this clonotype with a few counts. The chain recombines TRBV2 with TRBJ1-6, with D possibly matching TRBD1 (5 bases). Germline values: CDR1 SNHLY, CDR2 FYNNEI. The ends were cut back, 7 bases at V and 13 bases at J, with 17 bases in the middle. The CDR3 runs 13 residues. CDR3: CASTGDGGAPLHF. The CDR3 DNA reads TGTGCCAGCACTGGCGATGGTGGGGCGCCCCTCCACTTT.

This clonotype was picked up a small number of times. This chain joins TRBV24-1 and TRBJ2-1, with a tentative D call TRBD2 (5 bases). Looked up from germline, CDR1 is KGHDR and CDR2 is SFDVKD. The CDR3 runs 17 residues. Trimming shortened V by 7 bases and J by 1 base, and 19 bases separated the two germline ends. This chain's CDR3 is CATSGLDQASSYNEQFF. CDR3 DNA: TGTGCCACCAGCGGACTGGACCAGGCCAGTTCCTACAATGAGCAGTTCTTC.

CDR3 region: CASSSLTKTSGRAEQYF. The CDR3 DNA is TGTGCCAGCAGCTCCCTAACGAAGACTAGCGGGAGGGCCGAGCAGTACTTC. V is TRBV11-3 and J is TRBJ2-7; TRBD2 matches at 14 bases. J gave up 6 bases and V 4 bases, and 11 bases lay outside the gene matches. Germline CDR1 and CDR2: SGHNT and YENEEA. The CDR3 covers 17 residues.

This clonotype was observed at least ten times. The genes are TRBV12-5 and TRBJ1-1, with D possibly matching TRBD1 (6 bases). In germline, CDR1 is LGHNT, CDR2 FRNRAP. This CDR3 spans 13 amino acids. The V gene lost 5 bases and the J gene lost 4 bases, with 11 bases spanning the gap. The CDR3 coding sequence is TGTGCTAGTGGTGGGGGCTGGGGCACTGAAGCTTTCTTT. This sequence encodes CASGGGWGTEAFF.

This clonotype was seen many times. This chain links TRBV2 with TRBJ2-3; D uncertain. The CDR3 totals 11 residues. CDR1 and CDR2 (germline): SNHLY, FYNNEI. V was cut by 10 bases and J by 4 bases, with 9 bases left in between. In DNA form, the CDR3 reads TGTGCCACTAGTACGGCAGATACGCAGTATTTT. Translated, it gives CATSTADTQYF.

The rearrangement links TRBV20-1 to TRBJ2-1; maybe TRBD2 (5 bases). The CDR3 contains 13 residues. With 5 bases removed from V and 0 bases from J, the gap between germline ends came to 8 bases. Germline loops: CDR1 DFQATT, CDR2 SNEGSKA (reference sequence). The CDR3 protein is CSAPRDSYNEQFF. The DNA for the CDR3 is TGCAGTGCTCCCCGGGACTCCTACAATGAGCAGTTCTTC.

The chain recombines TRBV29-1 with TRBJ1-1; 9 nucleotides match TRBD1. The CDR3 has 13 residues. Germline assignment: CDR1 SQVTM and CDR2 ANQGSEA. After removal of 7 bases from V and 5 bases from J, the junction contained 8 bases not matched to a gene. CDR3 sequence reads: CSGYRGLETEAFF. The CDR3 coding sequence is TGCAGCGGTTACAGGGGGCTTGAGACTGAAGCTTTCTTT.

V and J are TRBV5-6 and TRBJ2-3; TRBD1 aligns across 7 bases. V dropped 3 bases and J dropped 3; count of bases not matched to a gene: 10. The CDR3 has 16 residues. Per germline, CDR1 SGHDT and CDR2 YYEEEE. CDR3 in amino acids: CASSSDRAGVTDTQYF. DNA for the CDR3: TGTGCCAGCAGCTCTGACAGGGCTGGGGTTACAGATACGCAGTATTTT.

This clonotype has ten or more counts. The chain couples TRBV3-1 to TRBJ1-6; no clear D gene. This CDR3 is built from 14 residues. V was clipped by 0 bases and J by 7 bases, with 7 bases between them. Germline CDR1 LGHDT, CDR2 YNNKEL (reference sequence). The CDR3 DNA is TGTGCCAGCAGCCAAGATCTAGGGAATTCACCCCTCCACTTT. This encodes CASSQDLGNSPLHF. Supplemented by reference TRBV3-1 and TRBJ1-6, the full variable domain reads DTAVSQTPKYLVTQMGNDKSIKCEQNLGHDTMYWYKQDSKKFLKIMFSYNNKELIINETVPNRFSPKSPDKAHLNLHINSLELGDSAVYFCASSQDLGNSPLHFGNGTRLTVT.

The genes are TRBV5-1 and TRBJ2-7; TRBD2 aligns across 8 bases. The CDR3 has 16 residues. In germline, CDR1 is SGHRS, CDR2 YFSETQ. With 1 base clipped from V and 7 bases from J, the junction kept 13 bases outside the gene matches. CDR3 sequence: CASSLNEAGGTSEQYF. DNA for the CDR3: TGCGCCAGCAGCTTGAACGAGGCGGGAGGCACCTCTGAGCAGTACTTC.

The chain carries TRBV9 and TRBJ2-3, with D possibly being TRBD2 (6 bases). The germline gives CDR1 SGDLS, CDR2 YYNGEE. The germline V and J ends were trimmed by 2 bases and 2 bases, with 12 bases remaining between them. The CDR3 contains 15 residues. CDR3 in amino acids: CASSVASENTDTQYF. CDR3 sequence (DNA): TGTGCCAGCAGCGTGGCTAGCGAAAACACAGATACGCAGTATTTT.

The sample holds a few counts of this clonotype. The gene calls are TRBV12-3 or TRBV12-4 and TRBJ1-3; no definite D call. CDR3 length: 16 residues. The V end was cut by 6 bases, the J end by 0 bases, with 15 bases between. The DNA for the CDR3 is TGTGCCAGCAGAGGCCTTACGGGAAGCTCTGGAAACACCATATATTTT. Its protein product is CASRGLTGSSGNTIYF.

This clonotype was picked up a small number of times. The CDR3 loop is CASSPDRVYNSPLHF. DNA for the CDR3: TGTGCCAGCAGCCCGGACAGGGTTTATAATTCACCCCTCCACTTT. The rearrangement uses TRBV9 and TRBJ1-6, with TRBD1 matching 8 bases. The V gene's germline CDR1 is SGDLS and CDR2 YYNGEE. There are 15 residues in the CDR3. With V trimmed by 4 bases and J by 4 bases, 4 bases remained unmatched.

J is TRBJ2-2 and V is TRBV4-1, with 7 positions matching TRBD1. After removal of 4 bases from V and 4 bases from J, the junction contained 6 bases not matched to a gene. This CDR3 is built from 15 residues. The germline CDR1 and CDR2 sequences are MGHRA and YSYEKL. CDR3 nucleotides: TGCGCCAGCAGCCGCACGGGACAGATCACCGGGGAGCTGTTTTTT. The encoded protein is CASSRTGQITGELFF.

V gene TRBV4-1 combines with J gene TRBJ1-3; D uncertain. Deletions cut 0 bases from V and 4 bases from J, with 10 bases between. The CDR3 is 15 residues long. Looked up from germline, CDR1 is MGHRA and CDR2 is YSYEKL. The CDR3 nucleotides read TGCGCCAGCAGCCAAGAAAGGGTCTCCGGAAACACCATATATTTT. Translated: CASSQERVSGNTIYF.

DNA for the CDR3: TGTGCCAATTCCGGACTAGCGGCGAACACCGGGGAGCTGTTTTTT. This gives the protein CANSGLAANTGELFF. The chain is built from TRBV7-9 and TRBJ2-2; 10 positions match TRBD2. CDR1 is SEHNR and CDR2 is FQNEAQ in the germline V gene (reference sequence). V shed 10 bases and J 0 bases; nucleotides not matched to a gene: 5. The CDR3 sequence is 15 residues long.

The chain couples TRBV12-3 or TRBV12-4 to TRBJ1-5, with 7 positions matching TRBD1. The CDR3 runs to 18 residues. J lost 1 base, V lost 2 bases, and 11 bases had no gene match. DNA for the CDR3: TGTGCCAGCAGTTTATCCCCTCCCGACAGGGTAAGCAATCAGCCCCAGCATTTT. Translated, it gives CASSLSPPDRVSNQPQHF.

This clonotype has more than one count but fewer than ten. The chain joins TRBV6-5 to TRBJ1-1, with 8 bases that match TRBD1. V lost 0 bases and J lost 3; bases outside the gene matches: 15. Looked up from germline, CDR1 is MNHEY and CDR2 is SVGAGI. The CDR3 is made up of 19 amino acids. The CDR3 sequence is CASSYSGLGTGRYYTEAFF. The CDR3 DNA sequence: TGTGCCAGCAGTTACTCGGGCCTCGGGACAGGACGATACTACACTGAAGCTTTCTTT.

The chain employs TRBV4-2 and TRBJ2-5; 12 bases align to TRBD2. V gave up 3 bases and J gave up 5 bases; unmatched junction bases: 16. This CDR3 contains 19 residues. The germline CDR1 and CDR2 sequences are LGHNA and YNFKEQ. CDR3 sequence reads: CASSHYSSGGAVDRETQYF. The CDR3 nucleotides read TGTGCCAGCAGCCACTATTCTAGCGGGGGGGCCGTCGATCGCGAGACCCAGTACTTC.

Only a few counts were recorded for this clonotype. The chain has TRBV12-3 or TRBV12-4 and TRBJ1-3; the D is unclear. The CDR3 runs to 13 residues. V gave up 4 bases and J gave up 0 bases, with 4 bases separating them. CDR3 bases: TGTGCCAGCAGTTATGGCTCTGGAAACACCATATATTTT. It specifies CASSYGSGNTIYF.

This clonotype was seen a handful of times. The chain carries TRBV4-2 and TRBJ2-3, with 9 bases lining up with TRBD2. Germline V gene data show CDR1 as LGHNA and CDR2 as YNFKEQ. The CDR3 totals 16 residues. The V gene end was trimmed by 2 bases and the J gene end by 4 bases; junction bases not matched to a gene: 7. CDR3 DNA sequence: TGTGCCAGCAGCCAATCTGGAGCGGGAGGACCAGATACGCAGTATTTT. Translated, it gives CASSQSGAGGPDTQYF.

The chain has TRBV2 and TRBJ2-1; the D gene is possibly TRBD1 (6 bases). V lost 2 bases to trimming and J lost 0 bases, with 14 bases between them. Germline assignment: CDR1 SNHLY and CDR2 FYNNEI. This CDR3 has 17 residues. The CDR3 DNA sequence: TGTGCCAGCAGTGAATGGGGGCGGACGAGCTCCTACAATGAGCAGTTCTTC. Its translation: CASSEWGRTSSYNEQFF.

In this sample, this clonotype turned up once. At one of its ends the junction is not consistent with the germline gene, which may arise from a read error. The J gene is TRBJ2-1, the V gene TRBV12-3 or TRBV12-4; TRBD2 aligns across 8 bases. The length of the CDR3 is 19 residues. CDR3 DNA: TGTACCAGCTGTTTCTCCTCTAAATGGTCAGCGGGGGCGGGTAATGAGCAGTTCTTC. Amino acid sequence: CTSCFSSKWSAGAGNEQFF.

This clonotype appeared a few times. This chain links TRBV20-1 with TRBJ2-5; 12 bases are a match to TRBD2. CDR3 length: 16 residues. Germline assignment: CDR1 DFQATT and CDR2 SNEGSKA (reference sequence). With V trimmed by 2 bases and J by 10 bases, 14 bases remained unmatched. This CDR3 is CSARSYQGLAGEIQYF. The CDR3 DNA reads as TGCAGTGCTAGATCTTACCAGGGACTAGCGGGTGAAATCCAGTACTTC.

There are a few counts of this clonotype. V gene TRBV7-8 combines with J gene TRBJ2-7; 7 nucleotides match TRBD2. V gave up 5 bases and J gave up 0 bases; unmatched junction bases: 10. The CDR3 length is 16 residues. Germline V gene data show CDR1 as SGHVS and CDR2 as FQNEAQ. CDR3 nucleotides: TGTGCCAGCAGCCTCACCGGGACTATCCCCTCCTACGAGCAGTACGTC. Translated, it gives CASSLTGTIPSYEQYV.

The rearrangement links TRBV7-9 to TRBJ2-1, with TRBD2 matching over 9 bases. There are 15 residues in the CDR3. V lost 3 bases and J lost 5; bases outside the gene matches: 5. Looked up from germline, CDR1 is SEHNR and CDR2 is FQNEAQ (reference sequence). For the CDR3, the DNA is TGTGCCAGCAGCTTTGGCGGGGGGGCGCACAATGAGCAGTTCTTC. Amino acid sequence: CASSFGGGAHNEQFF.